This TCR beta chain was captured in a study of T cell changes during pregnancy in multiple sclerosis. Germline CDR1 is MNHEY and CDR2 is SMNVEV (reference sequence). Trimming pared 2 bases from V and 4 bases from J, leaving 8 bases between. CDR3 length equals 13 residues. Produced via immunoSEQ multiplex PCR; TCRdb's table is partial and in-frame only. The sample holds 80,000 to 100,000 clones, around 93% seen once. The chain employs TRBV27 and TRBJ1-1; tentative D call: TRBD1 (5 bases). This TCR was recovered from a female donor with multiple sclerosis, enrolled in a pregnancy study. This material consisted of peripheral blood, taken after pregnancy. The DNA for the CDR3 is TGTGCCAGCAGTTTAGCAGGGCGCACTGAAGCTTTCTTT. Its protein is CASSLAGRTEAFF.